Listed here are 2 T cell receptor beta chains from one sample, sequenced in a study of human T cells and chemical hapten exposure (dated by TCRdb to 2020 to 2022). Explained via the paper, the time point label denotes: healthy volunteer bleed at 6 weeks. Unfractionated whole blood was collected in Tempus Blood RNA tubes, and total RNA was extracted from that blood. Libraries came from RACE. Sequencing instrument: NextSeq 500. Using fastp trimming at Q25 and MiXCR clonotype assembly, TCRdb reanalyzed the public sequencing data and kept in-frame beta chains. Each record represents a unique CDR3 protein, reported with the most common genes and DNA among its rows. For this sample there are 65,000 to 95,000 distinct CDR3 sequences; 8.6% appear just once. The ten largest clonotypes hold 1.5% to 2% of the sample. The sequenced sample was whole blood. The receptor set was obtained from a female donor in good health. Some clones in this sample may be carry-over from other donors' samples.

This clonotype was counted a few times. The V call is TRBV3-1, the J call TRBJ2-7; the D gene is possibly TRBD1 (6 bases). The germline gives CDR1 LGHDT, CDR2 YNNKEL (reference sequence). Trimming took 1 base from V and 6 from J, leaving 10 bases between them. The CDR3 totals 13 residues. CDR3 nucleotide sequence: TGTGCCAGCAGCCAAGCAGGGGTTCCCGAGCAGTACTTC. Encoded protein: CASSQAGVPEQYF.

This clonotype was picked up a small number of times. This chain uses TRBV7-2 with TRBJ2-1; 9 bases map to TRBD2. Germline loops: CDR1 SGHTA, CDR2 FQGNSA. The junction had 4 bases not matched to a gene; V was cut back by 1 base and J by 6 bases. The CDR3 sequence is 15 residues long. CDR3 sequence: CASSLGLAGSNEQFF. CDR3 coding DNA: TGTGCCAGCAGCTTAGGGCTAGCGGGGAGCAATGAGCAGTTCTTC.